A single sample gave rise to the 12 T cell receptor beta chains below, sequenced in a study of tumor and adjacent non-tumor tissue in lung cancer. RNA was extracted from bulk tissue without any cell sorting. The normal lung tissue was taken more than 3 cm from the tumor edge. Three rounds of nested PCR, following a modified ARM-PCR protocol, produced the TCRbeta library. TCRdb called the multiplex PCR reads again in MiXCR, with one record for every CDR3 protein. In the table there are tens of thousands of distinct CDR3 sequences, 65% to 75% of which are singletons. What was sequenced was distant non-tumor lung tissue. Every receptor here comes from a woman aged 45 to 65 with non-small cell lung cancer.

A remark on this clonotype: This clone may be a read error of a much larger clone one base away. The chain is built from TRBV4-1 and TRBJ2-1; the D call may be TRBD1 or TRBD2 (5 bases each). The CDR3 length is 15 residues. V was trimmed by 1 base and J by 0 bases, leaving 7 bases between them. Germline CDR1 is MGHRA and CDR2 is YSYEKL. The CDR3 protein is CASSQGGGSYNEQFF. CDR3 nucleotides: TGCGCCAGCAGCCAAGGTGGGGGCTCCTACAATGAGCAGTTCTTC.

This clonotype appeared many times. The chain recombines TRBV20-1 with TRBJ1-1; no clear D gene. This CDR3 has 12 residues. Looked up from germline, CDR1 is DFQATT and CDR2 is SNEGSKA (reference sequence). The V and J ends lost 7 bases and 6 bases respectively, with 15 bases between them. The CDR3 sequence: CSVPTPAPEAFF. CDR3 sequence (DNA): TGCAGTGTCCCGACCCCCGCCCCTGAAGCTTTCTTT.

About this clonotype: One end of the junction fails to match germline, which may point to a read error. V gene TRBV20-1 combines with J gene TRBJ1-6, with D possibly TRBD1 on 6 matching bases. This CDR3 comprises 15 residues. Germline V gives CDR1 DFQATT, CDR2 SNEGSKA (reference sequence). The CDR3: CNARGLGTYNSPFHF. In DNA, the CDR3 is TGCAATGCTAGAGGTCTGGGGACATATAATTCACCCTTCCACTTT.

As for this clonotype: Since the CDR3 does not end with the conserved phenylalanine or tryptophan, this likely comes from a read error. It is unclear where the CDR3 begins or ends on the DNA, so no DNA is shown, and the CDR3 is as TCRdb lists it. The V call is TRBV10-2, the J call TRBJ2-1; TRBD1 is the table's D call and was not checked against the DNA. From germline, CDR1 is WSHSY and CDR2 SAAADI. The CDR3 spans 12 residues, counting both ends. The CDR3 here is CASREGQGEQLL.

With regard to this clonotype: The conserved phenylalanine or tryptophan normally closing the CDR3 is absent here, so this likely arose from a read error. The genes are TRBV11-2 and TRBJ2-1; D tentatively fits TRBD1 or TRBD2 (7 bases each). The CDR3 contains 15 residues. The V gene's germline CDR1 is SGHAT and CDR2 FQNNGV. For the CDR3, the DNA is TGTGCCAGCAACAAATGGGGAGGGGGCTACAATGTGCAGTTCTTA. It translates to CASNKWGGGYNVQFL.

This chain uses TRBV6-1 with TRBJ2-2; TRBD2 is a possible D gene (6 bases). Deletions cut 6 bases from V and 11 bases from J, with 19 bases between. This CDR3 contains 14 residues. Germline V gene data show CDR1 as MNHNS and CDR2 as SASEGT. The CDR3 sequence: CASRRDGHTRELFF. The DNA of the CDR3 is TGTGCCAGCAGGCGGGACGGGCACACCCGAGAGCTGTTTTTT.

This clonotype was seen a handful of times. V and J are TRBV11-2 and TRBJ2-3; 7 nucleotides align to TRBD1. The CDR3 runs 14 residues. The germline V gene has CDR1 SGHAT and CDR2 FQNNGV. The CDR3 bases are TGTGCATGCAGCCCCGGACAGGCCTGGGGTACGCAGTATTTT. Protein sequence: CACSPGQAWGTQYF.

The chain links TRBV7-9 to TRBJ2-5; 7 positions match TRBD1. Germline lookup yields CDR1 SEHNR and CDR2 FQNEAQ (reference sequence). CDR3 length: 14 residues. Trimming at V came to 8 bases and at J to 3 bases, leaving 9 bases not matched to a gene. Written as DNA, the CDR3 is TGTGCCAGCGGCCCACAGGGGCCCGAAGAGACCCAGTACTTC. This gives the protein CASGPQGPEETQYF.

With regard to this clonotype: A read error may be the cause here, since a much bigger clone is one base away. The V call is TRBV6-1, the J call TRBJ1-4; D not certain. The V gene's germline CDR1 is MNHNS and CDR2 SASEGT. The CDR3 runs to 17 residues. Deletions cut 5 bases from V and 0 bases from J, with 16 bases between. CDR3 loop: CASSQTVDTATNEKLFF. CDR3 nucleotides: TGTGCCAGCAGTCAGACCGTAGATACTGCAACTAATGAAAAACTGTTTTTT.

About this clonotype itself: This may stem from a read error, because a much larger clone lies one nucleotide away. The J gene is TRBJ2-4, the V gene TRBV20-1; D is unclear. V was shortened by 6 bases and J by 2 bases, with 11 bases between the two germline ends. The CDR3 totals 13 residues. Germline-derived CDR1 and CDR2 are DFQATT and SNEGSKA (reference sequence). CDR3: CSATELTKNIQYF. DNA of the CDR3: TGCAGTGCAACGGAGCTAACCAAAAACATTCAGTACTTC.

Comments on this clonotype: A read error may be the cause here, since a much bigger clone is one base away. The V gene is TRBV4-3, the J gene TRBJ1-5, with unresolved D. The germline V gene has CDR1 LGHNA and CDR2 YSLEER. This CDR3 is 16 amino acids long. V was cut by 0 bases and J by 6 bases, with 15 bases left in between. The CDR3 DNA sequence: TGCGCCAGCAGCCAAGATGTAGGAGCCACTGGTCAGCCCCAGCATTTT. The encoded protein is CASSQDVGATGQPQHF.

In the case of this clonotype: It is likely a read error, because the conserved phenylalanine at the end of the CDR3 is missing. The V call is TRBV11-2, the J call TRBJ1-1; unclear D gene. Germline CDR1 reads SGHAT; CDR2 reads FQNNGV. The length of the CDR3 is 14 residues. The CDR3 loop is CVSSFAGKNTEAFP. DNA for the CDR3: TGTGTCAGCAGCTTCGCAGGAAAGAACACTGAAGCTTTCCCT.